This passage covers 17 T cell receptor beta chains from one sample sequenced in a study of identical twins. Each CDR3 protein gets one entry after TCRdb re-called the 5' RACE reads with MiXCR. The table shows nearly 900,000 distinct CDR3 sequences, with more than 9% occurring only once. A further study also used this sample, focusing on yellow fever vaccine responses in identical twins.

Sample: PBMCs. The origin of the receptors is a woman under 30 in good health.

This chain connects TRBV15 to TRBJ2-5, with 7 bases that match TRBD2. Germline V CDR1 and CDR2: LNHNV, YYDKDF (reference sequence). Trimming took 8 bases from V and 2 from J; bases not matched to a gene: 8. The CDR3 is made up of 14 amino acids. CDR3 sequence reads: CATGGEGGQETQYF. The CDR3 DNA reads as TGTGCCACCGGGGGGGAGGGAGGTCAAGAGACCCAGTACTTC.

The chain is built from TRBV28 and TRBJ2-4; 7 bases match TRBD1. With 6 bases clipped from V and 5 bases from J, the junction kept 4 bases outside the gene matches. CDR3 size: 13 residues. Germline CDR1 and CDR2: MDHEN and SYDVKM. Written as DNA, the CDR3 is TGTGCCAGCAGAACCGGGACAGAAAACATTCAGTACTTC. Its protein product is CASRTGTENIQYF.

The chain has TRBV4-2 and TRBJ1-5; unclear D gene. Deletions cut 0 bases from V and 12 bases from J, with 15 bases between. CDR1 and CDR2 from the germline V gene are LGHNA and YNFKEQ. The length of the CDR3 is 14 residues. CDR3 residues: CASSQDMGSTSQHF. The CDR3 nucleotides read TGTGCCAGCAGCCAAGATATGGGGAGTACTAGCCAGCATTTT.

This clonotype was seen more than once but under ten times. The gene calls are TRBV12-3 or TRBV12-4 and TRBJ1-2; no clear D. V was shortened by 3 bases and J by 4 bases, with 9 bases between the two germline ends. There are 13 residues in the CDR3. The CDR3 region has the DNA TGTGCCAGCAGTTTCGCGGTCGGCTATGGCTACACCTTC. Protein: CASSFAVGYGYTF.

The table lists this clonotype with a few counts. This chain connects TRBV9 to TRBJ1-1; maybe TRBD1 (5 bases). V was clipped by 1 base and J by 2 bases, with 12 bases between them. This CDR3 is built from 15 residues. The germline V gene has CDR1 SGDLS and CDR2 YYNGEE. CDR3 amino acids: CASSVSQAPNTEAFF. The CDR3 nucleotides read TGTGCCAGCAGCGTATCACAGGCCCCCAACACTGAAGCTTTCTTT. Complete variable domain (other parts from reference TRBV9 and TRBJ1-1): DSGVTQTPKHLITATGQRVTLRCSPRSGDLSVYWYQQSLDQGLQFLIQYYNGEERAKGNILERFSAQQFPDLHSELNLSSLELGDSALYFCASSVSQAPNTEAFFGQGTRLTVV.

J is TRBJ2-2 and V is TRBV5-5; D is perhaps TRBD2 (5 bases). CDR1 and CDR2 from the germline V gene are SGHKS and YYEKEE (reference sequence). The V gene lost 1 base and the J gene lost 4 bases, with 11 bases spanning the gap. The CDR3 is 15 residues long. The CDR3 sequence is CASSLSLAVTGELFF. Written as DNA, the CDR3 is TGTGCCAGCAGCTTGAGTCTAGCTGTCACCGGGGAGCTGTTTTTT.

This clonotype showed up just once. As DNA, the CDR3 is TGTGCCAGCAGTCTCCGGGACTCAACCTACAATGAGCAGTTCTTC. The encoded protein is CASSLRDSTYNEQFF. The chain joins TRBV2 to TRBJ2-1; TRBD2 might be the D (6 bases). Per the germline V gene, CDR1 is SNHLY and CDR2 is FYNNEI. The V and J ends lost 5 bases and 2 bases respectively, with 13 bases between them. This CDR3 spans 15 amino acids.

The rearrangement links TRBV11-2 to TRBJ2-7; 7 bases match TRBD1. The V segment lost 5 bases and the J segment 5 bases; nucleotides outside the gene matches: 9. The CDR3 covers 14 residues. CDR1 is SGHAT, CDR2 FQNNGV, per germline. CDR3 residues: CASSQSTGYHEQYV. As DNA, the CDR3 is TGTGCCAGCAGCCAATCGACAGGGTACCACGAGCAGTACGTC.

The genes are TRBV5-1 and TRBJ2-7; D assignment may be TRBD1 or TRBD2 (5 bases each). The V and J ends lost 5 bases and 7 bases respectively, with 19 bases between them. Germline CDR1 and CDR2: SGHRS and YFSETQ. The CDR3 runs to 14 residues. The DNA for the CDR3 is TGCGCCAGCAGACCCGGGACCGCATCCGGGGAGCAGTACTTC. This gives the protein CASRPGTASGEQYF.

The rearrangement uses TRBV29-1 and TRBJ2-7; D is possibly TRBD1 or TRBD2 (5 bases each). Trimming took 4 bases from V and 2 from J, leaving 12 bases between them. The germline V gene has CDR1 SQVTM and CDR2 ANQGSEA. The CDR3 is 13 amino acids. The CDR3 spells CSVGGRETYEQYF. DNA for the CDR3: TGCAGCGTTGGGGGCAGGGAGACCTACGAGCAGTACTTC.

This clonotype was found a few times. The genes are TRBV12-3 or TRBV12-4 and TRBJ2-1, with D tentatively TRBD1 (6 bases). The germline V and J ends were trimmed by 5 bases and 7 bases, with 12 bases remaining between them. This CDR3 spans 13 amino acids. The CDR3 nucleotides are TGTGCCAGCAGTAGTCAGGGGTGGAATGAGCAGTTCTTC. It encodes CASSSQGWNEQFF.

V usage is TRBV5-1 and J usage is TRBJ2-1, with 7 bases fitting TRBD2. The germline CDR1 and CDR2 sequences are SGHRS and YFSETQ. The junction had 14 bases not matched to a gene; V was cut back by 7 bases and J by 10 bases. This CDR3 has 14 amino acids. This CDR3 is CASGKRGPSFEQFF. The CDR3 DNA reads TGCGCCAGCGGGAAGCGGGGTCCGAGTTTCGAGCAGTTCTTC.

The chain uses TRBV20-1 and TRBJ1-4, with D unclear. The CDR3 contains 13 residues. The V end lost 3 bases, the J end lost 0 bases, and 5 bases lay between the germline ends. Germline V gene data show CDR1 as DFQATT and CDR2 as SNEGSKA (reference sequence). CDR3 amino acids: CSASHATNEKLFF. The CDR3, as DNA: TGCAGTGCTAGTCATGCAACTAATGAAAAACTGTTTTTT.

This clonotype was counted many times. The J gene is TRBJ2-1, the V gene TRBV10-3; tentatively, D is TRBD2 (5 bases). The CDR3 has 14 amino acids. Germline loops: CDR1 ENHRY, CDR2 SYGVKD. With 6 bases removed from V and 5 bases from J, the gap between germline ends came to 14 bases. CDR3: CAIRRTSNDNEQFF. The CDR3 DNA reads TGTGCCATCAGGAGAACTAGTAACGACAATGAGCAGTTCTTC.

This clonotype was counted only a few times. The junction does not match germline at one end; this may be a read error. The rearrangement joins TRBV20-1 to TRBJ1-4, with TRBD1 matching over 8 bases. Germline CDR1 is DFQATT and CDR2 is SNEGSKA (reference sequence). CDR3 length: 13 residues. The CDR3, as DNA: TGCAGTGCTAGAGATCCTGAGGGACAGGCGTCACGGTTT. This encodes CSARDPEGQASRF.

This clonotype was detected only a few times. In DNA form, the CDR3 reads TGTGCCAGCTCCCCAACCAGGGTCCAAGAGACCCAGTACTTC. Amino acids: CASSPTRVQETQYF. The chain combines TRBV18 with TRBJ2-5, with D tentatively TRBD1 (5 bases). In germline, CDR1 is KGHSH, CDR2 LQKENI. The CDR3 runs 14 residues. Trimming took 6 bases from V and 1 from J, leaving 12 bases between them.

To note about this clonotype: Relative to the germline gene, one junction end is altered; a read error may explain this. The V and J genes are TRBV29-1 and TRBJ1-1; D remains ambiguous. This CDR3 is 11 amino acids long. Germline V gives CDR1 SQVTM, CDR2 ANQGSEA. The CDR3 reads CSVVEGSGAFF. The CDR3 DNA reads TGCAGCGTTGTGGAGGGATCGGGTGCTTTTTTT.